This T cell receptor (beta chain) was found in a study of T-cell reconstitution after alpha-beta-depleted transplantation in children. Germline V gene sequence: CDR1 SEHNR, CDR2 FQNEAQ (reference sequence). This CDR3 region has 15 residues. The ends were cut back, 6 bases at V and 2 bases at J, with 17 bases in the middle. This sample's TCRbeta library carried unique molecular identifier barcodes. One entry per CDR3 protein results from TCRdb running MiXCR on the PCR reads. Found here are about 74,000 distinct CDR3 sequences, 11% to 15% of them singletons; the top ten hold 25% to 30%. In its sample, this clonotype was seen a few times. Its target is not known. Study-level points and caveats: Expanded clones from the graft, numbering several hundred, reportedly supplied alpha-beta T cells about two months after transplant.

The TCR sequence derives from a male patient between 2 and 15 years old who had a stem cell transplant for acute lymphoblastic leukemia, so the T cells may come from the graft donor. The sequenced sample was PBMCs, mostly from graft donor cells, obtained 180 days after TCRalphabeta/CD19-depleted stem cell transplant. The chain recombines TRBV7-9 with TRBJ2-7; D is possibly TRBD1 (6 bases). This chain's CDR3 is CASRVRTANPYEQYF. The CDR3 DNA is TGTGCCAGCAGGGTACGGACAGCGAACCCCTACGAGCAGTACTTC.